One sample yielded the 23 T cell receptor beta chains listed below, sequenced in a study of T-cell memory formation after mild COVID-19. TCRdb re-called the 5' RACE reads with MiXCR, one entry per CDR3 protein. Of fewer than 350,000 distinct CDR3 sequences listed, over 11% are singletons. The sequenced material came from PBMCs or a T cell subset sorted from them (not recorded which). The source is a man between 18 and 29 years old who had mild COVID-19 (a few samples of this study predate the infection). Cell type and time point are not known.

The V and J genes are TRBV7-2 and TRBJ1-6, with D uncertain. Trimming removed 1 base at V and 0 bases at J, with 10 bases between. Looked up from germline, CDR1 is SGHTA and CDR2 is FQGNSA. This CDR3 has 17 residues. CDR3 sequence: CASSLGPRSSYNSPLHF. The CDR3 DNA is TGTGCCAGCAGCTTAGGTCCAAGAAGCTCCTATAATTCACCCCTCCACTTT. The full variable domain, its missing parts supplied by reference TRBV7-2 and TRBJ1-6, is GAGVSQSPSNKVTEKGKDVELRCDPISGHTALYWYRQSLGQGLEFLIYFQGNSAPDKSGLPSDRFSAERTGGSVSTLTIQRTQQEDSAVYLCASSLGPRSSYNSPLHFGNGTRLTVT.

V and J are TRBV12-3 or TRBV12-4 and TRBJ2-1, with D perhaps TRBD2 (6 bases). Trimming removed 6 bases at V and 1 base at J, with 16 bases between. The CDR3 spans 16 residues. CDR3 nucleotides: TGTGCCAGCAGGCCTCAGCTAGCGTCGTCCTACAATGAGCAGTTCTTC. Protein product: CASRPQLASSYNEQFF.

This clonotype has at least ten counts. The rearrangement links TRBV5-1 to TRBJ1-1; TRBD1 agrees at 8 bases. CDR1 is SGHRS, CDR2 YFSETQ, per germline. This CDR3 contains 13 residues. After removal of 4 bases from V and 4 bases from J, the junction contained 3 bases not matched to a gene. Written as DNA, the CDR3 is TGCGCCAGCAGCATAGGGACAGGCACTGAAGCTTTCTTT. It translates to CASSIGTGTEAFF.

This chain uses TRBV9 with TRBJ2-5; TRBD2 matches 11 bases. The CDR3 is 15 residues long. Per germline, CDR1 SGDLS and CDR2 YYNGEE. V dropped 4 bases and J dropped 5; count of bases not matched to a gene: 7. CDR3 sequence: CASSQGTSGWETQYF. In nucleotides, the CDR3 is TGTGCCAGCAGCCAGGGGACTAGCGGTTGGGAGACCCAGTACTTC.

This rearrangement joins TRBV19 to TRBJ1-1, with D possibly TRBD1 on 5 matching bases. Germline V gene lookup returns CDR1 LNHDA and CDR2 SQIVND (reference sequence). Trimming stripped 2 bases from V and 6 bases from J, with 10 bases between. CDR3 length: 13 amino acids. This CDR3 is CASSIRGAPEAFF. CDR3 sequence (DNA): TGTGCCAGTAGTATAAGAGGGGCACCTGAAGCTTTCTTT. Complete variable domain (other parts from reference TRBV19 and TRBJ1-1): DGGITQSPKYLFRKEGQNVTLSCEQNLNHDAMYWYRQDPGQGLRLIYYSQIVNDFQKGDIAEGYSVSREKKESFPLTVTSAQKNPTAFYLCASSIRGAPEAFFGQGTRLTVV.

This clonotype was seen a handful of times. V usage is TRBV5-4 and J usage is TRBJ2-3, with 9 bases lining up with TRBD2. The CDR3 is 19 amino acids. J lost 6 bases, V lost 4 bases, and 21 bases had no gene match. CDR1 and CDR2 (germline): SGHNT, YYREEE (reference sequence). The CDR3 DNA sequence: TGTGCCAGCAGCGGGACGGGACTAGCTTCCTACTCGTCTCTTGATACGCAGTATTTT. It yields the protein CASSGTGLASYSSLDTQYF.

CDR3 sequence: CASSLGLISGGITDTQYF. CDR3 nucleotides: TGTGCCAGCAGCTTAGGGCTCATTAGCGGGGGTATCACAGATACGCAGTATTTT. The chain employs TRBV7-9 and TRBJ2-3; 9 bases map to TRBD2. After removal of 1 base from V and 2 bases from J, the junction contained 10 bases not matched to a gene. The CDR3 sequence is 18 residues long. Germline V lookup: CDR1 SEHNR, CDR2 FQNEAQ (reference sequence).

The V gene is TRBV18, the J gene TRBJ1-1, with D hard to call. Per germline, CDR1 KGHSH and CDR2 LQKENI. This CDR3 spans 18 amino acids. The V end lost 1 base, the J end lost 0 bases, and 18 bases lay between the germline ends. The CDR3: CASSPRPLRWALNTEAFF. CDR3 nucleotides: TGTGCCAGCTCACCACGACCTTTACGTTGGGCCCTGAACACTGAAGCTTTCTTT.

This clonotype was detected many times. V and J are TRBV4-3 and TRBJ2-3; D may be TRBD1 or TRBD2 (5 bases each). The germline V and J ends were trimmed by 0 bases and 1 base, with 14 bases remaining between them. Germline-derived CDR1 and CDR2 are LGHNA and YSLEER. The CDR3 is 17 amino acids. The CDR3 loop is CASSQDHWGSGTDTQYF. The CDR3 nucleotides are TGCGCCAGCAGCCAAGATCACTGGGGGTCCGGCACAGATACGCAGTATTTT.

In this sample, this clonotype turned up a few times. The J gene is TRBJ2-7, the V gene TRBV6-5; D is perhaps TRBD1 (7 bases). The CDR3 is 14 residues long. Germline assignment: CDR1 MNHEY and CDR2 SVGAGI. Deletions cut 1 base from V and 5 bases from J, with 12 bases between. CDR3 region: CASSYLSGGNEQYF. The CDR3 DNA follows: TGTGCCAGCAGTTACTTGTCAGGGGGGAACGAGCAGTACTTC.

V gene TRBV29-1 combines with J gene TRBJ1-1; D perhaps matches TRBD1 (5 bases). CDR3 length equals 11 residues. Trimming shortened V by 4 bases and J by 3 bases, and 6 bases separated the two germline ends. Germline V lookup: CDR1 SQVTM, CDR2 ANQGSEA. The CDR3 bases are TGCAGCGTTGGGGACGACACTGAAGCTTTCTTT. Translating it yields CSVGDDTEAFF.

V usage is TRBV18 and J usage is TRBJ2-5; no clear D gene. Germline V lookup: CDR1 KGHSH, CDR2 LQKENI. The V end lost 2 bases, the J end lost 4 bases, and 5 bases lay between the germline ends. The CDR3 totals 12 residues. CDR3 sequence reads: CASSPITETQYF. The CDR3 DNA is TGTGCCAGCTCACCAATAACAGAGACCCAGTACTTC.

The genes are TRBV12-3 or TRBV12-4 and TRBJ1-2; TRBD1 is a possible D gene (6 bases). Trimming pared 5 bases from V and 4 bases from J, leaving 11 bases between. The CDR3 has 13 amino acids. The CDR3 nucleotides are TGTGCCAGCAGTACCAGGGGTAGCTATGGCTACACCTTC. Its translation is CASSTRGSYGYTF.

The chain recombines TRBV7-9 with TRBJ2-5; D ambiguous. V gave up 4 bases and J gave up 4 bases, with 10 bases separating them. From germline, CDR1 is SEHNR and CDR2 FQNEAQ (reference sequence). The CDR3 covers 13 residues. The CDR3 sequence: CASSSSIRETQYF. CDR3 nucleotide sequence: TGTGCCAGCAGCTCCTCAATCCGAGAGACCCAGTACTTC.

This clonotype appeared a few times. The chain uses TRBV5-1 and TRBJ2-3; D not certain. In germline, CDR1 is SGHRS, CDR2 YFSETQ. The CDR3 sequence is 12 residues long. The V and J ends lost 4 bases and 5 bases respectively, with 8 bases between them. The CDR3 nucleotides read TGCGCCAGCAGCGAACCGGGAGATACGCAGTATTTT. It encodes CASSEPGDTQYF.

This clonotype appeared many times. The chain recombines TRBV5-1 with TRBJ1-1; D gene ambiguous. CDR3 length equals 14 residues. Germline V gives CDR1 SGHRS, CDR2 YFSETQ. Trimming shortened V by 0 bases and J by 2 bases, and 8 bases separated the two germline ends. The CDR3 reads CASSLGGTNTEAFF. The DNA of the CDR3 is TGCGCCAGCAGCTTGGGCGGCACAAACACTGAAGCTTTCTTT. Looking up the rest from reference TRBV5-1 and TRBJ1-1 gives the full variable domain: KAGVTQTPRYLIKTRGQQVTLSCSPISGHRSVSWYQQTPGQGLQFLFEYFSETQRNKGNFPGRFSGRQFSNSRSEMNVSTLELGDSALYLCASSLGGTNTEAFFGQGTRLTVV.

The gene calls are TRBV6-2 or TRBV6-3 and TRBJ2-5, with D uncertain. Germline CDR1 MNHEY, CDR2 SVGEGT. The CDR3 extends over 14 amino acids. Trimming cost V 0 bases and J 5 bases, with 10 bases left between them. This CDR3 is CASSYSPGDETQYF. CDR3 sequence (DNA): TGTGCCAGCAGTTACTCGCCCGGTGACGAGACCCAGTACTTC.

This clonotype has just a few counts. The CDR3 coding sequence is TGTGCCAGCAGGCCGGAAGGGGAGGTCGGGGAGCTGTTTTTT. Its protein is CASRPEGEVGELFF. V gene TRBV6-5 combines with J gene TRBJ2-2; the D gene is possibly TRBD2 (6 bases). The germline V and J ends were trimmed by 6 bases and 7 bases, with 15 bases remaining between them. In germline, CDR1 is MNHEY, CDR2 SVGAGI. This CDR3 is built from 14 residues.

This chain uses TRBV20-1 with TRBJ2-3; 7 positions agree with TRBD2. The CDR3 length is 15 residues. Germline CDR1 DFQATT, CDR2 SNEGSKA (reference sequence). After removal of 6 bases from V and 2 bases from J, the junction contained 11 bases not matched to a gene. The CDR3 loop is CSAIDIAGVTDTQYF. The CDR3 DNA reads as TGCAGTGCCATCGACATAGCGGGTGTCACAGATACGCAGTATTTT.

The table lists this clonotype with many counts. This sequence joins TRBV10-1 and TRBJ2-2; 7 positions match TRBD2. The CDR3 is 16 amino acids. V shed 0 bases and J 3 bases; nucleotides not matched to a gene: 4. CDR1 is WNHNN and CDR2 is SYGVQD in the germline V gene (reference sequence). CDR3 region: CASSESRESDTGELFF. CDR3 in DNA: TGCGCCAGCAGTGAGTCGCGGGAGTCGGACACCGGGGAGCTGTTTTTT.

This clonotype was observed a handful of times. The chain carries TRBV20-1 and TRBJ2-3; D could derive from TRBD1 or TRBD2 (5 bases each). This CDR3 is 19 amino acids long. The V end was cut by 6 bases, the J end by 4 bases, with 32 bases between. Looked up from germline, CDR1 is DFQATT and CDR2 is SNEGSKA (reference sequence). DNA for the CDR3: TGCAGTGCCAAGGGGACCCCCTGGGGCCCGGGCCGAAGGTCAGATACGCAGTATTTT. This encodes CSAKGTPWGPGRRSDTQYF.

The rearrangement joins TRBV4-3 to TRBJ2-6; D is undetermined. Germline V lookup: CDR1 LGHNA, CDR2 YSLEER. V was pared by 0 bases and J by 0 bases, with 6 bases between. CDR3 size: 16 residues. CDR3 loop: CASSQDASSGANVLTF. CDR3 DNA sequence: TGCGCCAGCAGCCAAGATGCGAGCTCTGGGGCCAACGTCCTGACTTTC.

The sample holds a few counts of this clonotype. The chain uses TRBV5-6 and TRBJ1-2; D gene unclear. Germline loops: CDR1 SGHDT, CDR2 YYEEEE. V was trimmed by 4 bases and J by 0 bases, leaving 22 bases between them. There are 18 residues in the CDR3. The CDR3: CASSPHPPVRVANYGYTF. CDR3 DNA sequence: TGTGCCAGCAGCCCTCACCCCCCCGTGAGGGTAGCTAACTATGGCTACACCTTC.